Listed here are 30 T cell receptor beta chains from one sample, sequenced in a study of cytomegalovirus exposure and HLA in healthy donors. Both 60 Vbeta primers and 13 Jbeta primers went into the PCR. TCRdb's table, derived via immunoSEQ multiplex PCR, lists solely in-frame clones and lacks some. Among about 130,000 clones listed, 70% to 85% were seen once. Sequences were obtained from PBMCs. The receptors were sampled from a boy between 10 and 17 years old in good health and CMV-seronegative.

V gene TRBV4-3 combines with J gene TRBJ2-1; D possibly corresponds to TRBD1 (5 bases). Germline V lookup: CDR1 LGHNA, CDR2 YSLEER. The CDR3 has 16 amino acids. Trimming removed 3 bases from V and 5 bases from J, with 17 bases in between. CDR3 DNA: TGCGCCAGCAGCCAGCACCCAAAGGGGCTAAACAATGAGCAGTTCTTC. It encodes CASSQHPKGLNNEQFF.

This chain joins TRBV30 and TRBJ2-1, with a tentative D call TRBD2 (7 bases). Deletions cut 0 bases from V and 6 bases from J, with 9 bases between. Germline V lookup: CDR1 GTSNPN, CDR2 SVGIG (reference sequence). The CDR3 loop spans 13 amino acids. The CDR3 DNA sequence: TGTGCCTGGAGTGTACGGGGGGCCAATGAGCAGTTCTTC. Its translation is CAWSVRGANEQFF.

This chain's CDR3 is CASSQGHNYGYTF. The CDR3 DNA reads as TGCGCCAGCAGCCAAGGACATAACTATGGCTACACCTTC. V gene TRBV4-1 combines with J gene TRBJ1-2; D gene uncertain. Germline lookup yields CDR1 MGHRA and CDR2 YSYEKL. The CDR3 runs to 13 residues. Trimming took 1 base from V and 1 from J, leaving 4 bases between them.

The chain uses TRBV6-6 and TRBJ2-3, with 10 nucleotides matching TRBD1. Unmatched junction bases numbered 6, after V lost 6 bases and J lost 3 bases. The CDR3 runs 15 residues. Germline V gene sequence: CDR1 MNHNY, CDR2 SVGAGI (reference sequence). CDR3 amino acids: CASRATGGLTDTQYF. As DNA, the CDR3 is TGTGCCAGCAGAGCGACAGGGGGCTTGACAGATACGCAGTATTTT.

V and J are TRBV5-4 and TRBJ2-3; D unresolved. The CDR3 is 12 residues long. Germline CDR1 SGHNT, CDR2 YYREEE (reference sequence). The V gene lost 0 bases and the J gene lost 5 bases, with 4 bases spanning the gap. The CDR3 nucleotides read TGTGCCAGCAGCTTGGCGGGAGATACGCAGTATTTT. Translation: CASSLAGDTQYF.

CDR3 amino acids: CASSPLPTRETQYF. The DNA for the CDR3 is TGTGCCAGCAGCCCCCTCCCCACACGAGAGACCCAGTACTTC. This chain uses TRBV7-2 with TRBJ2-5; D is uncertain. The CDR3 is made up of 14 amino acids. Germline loops: CDR1 SGHTA, CDR2 FQGNSA. V dropped 5 bases and J dropped 4 bases, with 14 bases sitting between them.

This chain joins TRBV30 and TRBJ2-1; D is ambiguous. Looked up from germline, CDR1 is GTSNPN and CDR2 is SVGIG (reference sequence). The CDR3 sequence is 15 residues long. Deletions cut 5 bases from V and 0 bases from J, with 14 bases between. As DNA, the CDR3 is TGTGCCTGGCGTACCCTGACTGCCTCCTACAATGAGCAGTTCTTC. It codes for CAWRTLTASYNEQFF. Looking up the rest from reference TRBV30 and TRBJ2-1 gives the full variable domain: SQTIHQWPATLVQPVGSPLSLECTVEGTSNPNLYWYRQAAGRGLQLLFYSVGIGQISSEVPQNLSASRPQDRQFILSSKKLLLSDSGFYLCAWRTLTASYNEQFFGPGTRLTVL.

This rearrangement joins TRBV2 to TRBJ2-3; maybe TRBD1 (6 bases). Between the trimmed V and J ends, which lost 2 bases and 3 bases, there was a span of 12 bases. Looked up from germline, CDR1 is SNHLY and CDR2 is FYNNEI. The CDR3 totals 15 residues. In DNA, the CDR3 is TGTGCCAGCAGTGAAAGTAGGGGGAATACAGATACGCAGTATTTT. Protein product: CASSESRGNTDTQYF. Full variable domain (outside the CDR3, taken from reference TRBV2 and TRBJ2-3): EPEVTQTPSHQVTQMGQEVILRCVPISNHLYFYWYRQILGQKVEFLVSFYNNEISEKSEIFDDQFSVERPDGSNFTLKIRSTKLEDSAMYFCASSESRGNTDTQYFGPGTRLTVL.

J is TRBJ1-1 and V is TRBV5-1; D not resolved. Trimming took 1 base from V and 0 from J, leaving 7 bases between them. This CDR3 is built from 14 residues. Germline CDR1 is SGHRS and CDR2 is YFSETQ. CDR3 nucleotide sequence: TGCGCCAGCAGCTTGCACGGGATGAACACTGAAGCTTTCTTT. Translated, it gives CASSLHGMNTEAFF. Full variable domain (rest looked up from reference TRBV5-1 and TRBJ1-1): KAGVTQTPRYLIKTRGQQVTLSCSPISGHRSVSWYQQTPGQGLQFLFEYFSETQRNKGNFPGRFSGRQFSNSRSEMNVSTLELGDSALYLCASSLHGMNTEAFFGQGTRLTVV.

This clone is a singleton in its sample. The rearrangement links TRBV19 to TRBJ2-3; the match to TRBD2 covers 8 bases. The CDR3 totals 16 residues. Trimming took 5 bases from V and 6 from J; bases not matched to a gene: 13. From germline, CDR1 is LNHDA and CDR2 SQIVND (reference sequence). CDR3 in amino acids: CASSGPAGGRRDTQYF. The CDR3 DNA follows: TGTGCCAGTAGTGGTCCGGCGGGAGGCCGCCGGGATACGCAGTATTTT.

This clone was counted a single time. The chain is built from TRBV7-9 and TRBJ1-3; D is uncertain. Germline V gene sequence: CDR1 SEHNR, CDR2 FQNEAQ (reference sequence). This CDR3 region has 14 residues. Trimming took 5 bases from V and 4 from J, leaving 12 bases between them. The DNA for the CDR3 is TGTGCCAGCAGCCCCACAGTAGACGGAAACACCATATATTTT. Its protein product is CASSPTVDGNTIYF.

The V and J genes are TRBV2 and TRBJ2-2; 9 nucleotides align to TRBD1. There are 15 residues in the CDR3. Germline loops: CDR1 SNHLY, CDR2 FYNNEI. J gave up 3 bases and V 5 bases, and 4 bases lay outside the gene matches. CDR3 region: CASSFDRGDTGELFF. DNA for the CDR3: TGTGCCAGCAGTTTCGACAGGGGGGACACCGGGGAGCTGTTTTTT.

This clone was counted a single time. The V and J genes are TRBV15 and TRBJ2-7; D is unclear. This CDR3 has 13 amino acids. Per the germline V gene, CDR1 is LNHNV and CDR2 is YYDKDF (reference sequence). The V end lost 3 bases, the J end lost 6 bases, and 12 bases lay between the germline ends. CDR3 bases: TGTGCCACCAGCAGGGAGTACGGTGGCGAGCAGTACTTC. Translating gives CATSREYGGEQYF.

The rearrangement joins TRBV6-1 to TRBJ2-7; maybe TRBD1 (6 bases). CDR1 MNHNS and CDR2 SASEGT come from the germline V gene. The V gene lost 1 base and the J gene lost 7 bases, with 14 bases spanning the gap. The CDR3 runs to 14 residues. The CDR3, as DNA: TGTGCCAGCAGTGAAGGGGACAAAGGTGGGGAGCAGTACTTC. It encodes CASSEGDKGGEQYF.

V usage is TRBV9 and J usage is TRBJ2-1, with TRBD2 matching 12 bases. Germline CDR1 SGDLS, CDR2 YYNGEE. V was pared by 3 bases and J by 6 bases, with 4 bases of the junction left unmatched. This CDR3 has 15 amino acids. The chain's CDR3 is CASSALAGGANEQFF. The DNA for the CDR3 is TGTGCCAGCAGCGCGCTAGCGGGAGGGGCCAATGAGCAGTTCTTC.

The chain employs TRBV2 and TRBJ2-2; 10 bases are shared with TRBD1. J lost 4 bases, V lost 6 bases, and 5 bases had no gene match. Per germline, CDR1 SNHLY and CDR2 FYNNEI. This CDR3 comprises 15 residues. Here the CDR3 DNA reads TGTGCCAGCAGGAGACAGGGGGCCGGCACCGGGGAGCTGTTTTTT. This encodes CASRRQGAGTGELFF.

CDR3 residues: CAWSVPPGGGYGYTF. As DNA, the CDR3 is TGTGCCTGGAGTGTACCCCCGGGGGGGGGCTATGGCTACACCTTC. The gene calls are TRBV30 and TRBJ1-2; D is perhaps TRBD1 (5 bases). Germline CDR1 and CDR2: GTSNPN and SVGIG (reference sequence). The CDR3 consists of 15 residues. Between the trimmed V and J ends, which lost 0 bases and 4 bases, there was a span of 15 bases. Filled out from reference TRBV30 and TRBJ1-2, the complete variable domain reads SQTIHQWPATLVQPVGSPLSLECTVEGTSNPNLYWYRQAAGRGLQLLFYSVGIGQISSEVPQNLSASRPQDRQFILSSKKLLLSDSGFYLCAWSVPPGGGYGYTFGSGTRLTVV.

This clone was seen just once. The V and J genes are TRBV30 and TRBJ1-6, with 9 nucleotides matching TRBD1. Looked up from germline, CDR1 is GTSNPN and CDR2 is SVGIG (reference sequence). The CDR3 has 13 amino acids. The V gene end was trimmed by 4 bases and the J gene end by 10 bases; junction bases not matched to a gene: 5. CDR3 sequence (DNA): TGTGCCTGGAAGGGACAGGGCGGATCACCCCTCCACTTT. Protein product: CAWKGQGGSPLHF.

A few counts support this clone. Here the CDR3 DNA reads TGCGCCAGCTTTCTTAGCGGGAGCTCCTACAATGAGCAGTTCTTC. This sequence encodes CASFLSGSSYNEQFF. The rearrangement links TRBV5-1 to TRBJ2-1, with 9 positions matching TRBD2. CDR3 size: 15 residues. V lost 7 bases and J lost 0; bases outside the gene matches: 5. The V gene's germline CDR1 is SGHRS and CDR2 YFSETQ. The full variable domain, its missing parts supplied by reference TRBV5-1 and TRBJ2-1, is KAGVTQTPRYLIKTRGQQVTLSCSPISGHRSVSWYQQTPGQGLQFLFEYFSETQRNKGNFPGRFSGRQFSNSRSEMNVSTLELGDSALYLCASFLSGSSYNEQFFGPGTRLTVL.

This clone was seen once. The chain is built from TRBV29-1 and TRBJ1-4, with TRBD1 matching over 8 bases. Per the germline V gene, CDR1 is SQVTM and CDR2 is ANQGSEA. Germline trimming cut 3 bases from V and 4 bases from J; bases unmatched to any gene: 4. The CDR3 runs to 14 residues. The CDR3 here is CSVEDRAGNEKLFF. The CDR3 DNA reads TGCAGCGTTGAGGACAGGGCCGGTAATGAAAAACTGTTTTTT.

CDR3 residues: CASSWSGPRGQKNYGYTF. The CDR3 DNA reads TGTGCCAGCAGCTGGAGCGGGCCCCGGGGACAGAAGAACTATGGCTACACCTTC. This sequence joins TRBV7-9 and TRBJ1-2, with 7 bases fitting TRBD1. The CDR3 contains 18 residues. Unmatched junction bases numbered 16, after V lost 4 bases and J lost 2 bases. Looked up from germline, CDR1 is SEHNR and CDR2 is FQNEAQ (reference sequence).

The rearrangement uses TRBV19 and TRBJ2-1, with D possibly matching TRBD2 (6 bases). The V gene lost 7 bases and the J gene lost 7 bases, with 11 bases spanning the gap. CDR1 and CDR2 (germline): LNHDA, SQIVND (reference sequence). CDR3 size: 12 residues. The CDR3: CASTTGGNEQFF. The CDR3 nucleotides read TGTGCCAGTACCACCGGGGGAAATGAGCAGTTCTTC.

V and J are TRBV11-3 and TRBJ2-7, with D perhaps matching TRBD1 (6 bases). The CDR3 contains 16 residues. The germline V and J ends were trimmed by 1 base and 2 bases, with 15 bases remaining between them. Germline lookup yields CDR1 SGHNT and CDR2 YENEEA. CDR3 nucleotides: TGTGCCAGCAGCTTAGCCGGGGACATTAGCGCCTACGAGCAGTACTTC. Its translation: CASSLAGDISAYEQYF.

This chain joins TRBV9 and TRBJ2-1; 8 positions agree with TRBD2. The length of the CDR3 is 15 residues. Looked up from germline, CDR1 is SGDLS and CDR2 is YYNGEE. Trimming at V came to 3 bases and at J to 4 bases, leaving 6 bases not matched to a gene. CDR3 DNA: TGTGCCAGCAGCGGGGGGGGGACTAGATACAATGAGCAGTTCTTC. Its translation: CASSGGGTRYNEQFF.

This chain links TRBV7-9 with TRBJ2-5, with 7 bases that match TRBD1. V was pared by 1 base and J by 13 bases, with 3 bases of the junction left unmatched. Per the germline V gene, CDR1 is SEHNR and CDR2 is FQNEAQ (reference sequence). The CDR3 extends over 11 amino acids. The CDR3 loop reads CASSLGQGVYF. CDR3 bases: TGTGCCAGCAGCTTAGGCCAGGGGGTGTACTTC.

The chain combines TRBV4-1 with TRBJ1-1; possible D gene TRBD1, 6 bases. Trimming cost V 3 bases and J 11 bases, with 13 bases left between them. This CDR3 is 12 amino acids long. In germline, CDR1 is MGHRA, CDR2 YSYEKL. CDR3 nucleotide sequence: TGCGCCAGCAGCCAGTTGGGGGCCTGGGCTTTCTTT. Its translation is CASSQLGAWAFF.

The chain couples TRBV7-9 to TRBJ2-7; 9 nucleotides line up with TRBD2. CDR3 length: 16 residues. Germline V CDR1 and CDR2: SEHNR, FQNEAQ (reference sequence). V was clipped by 3 bases and J by 6 bases; unmatched bases: 12. For the CDR3, the DNA is TGTGCCAGCAGCTTCATGGGGCGGGAGGGCAAGGTCGAGCAGTACTTC. Its protein is CASSFMGREGKVEQYF.

Only one count was recorded for this clone. The chain couples TRBV13 to TRBJ2-7; 7 positions match TRBD1. Per the germline V gene, CDR1 is PRHDT and CDR2 is FYEKMQ (reference sequence). Trimming took 0 bases from V and 1 from J; bases not matched to a gene: 3. The CDR3 has 15 amino acids. DNA for the CDR3: TGTGCCAGCAGCTTAGGGACAGGGAGTTCCTACGAGCAGTACTTC. Translating gives CASSLGTGSSYEQYF.

This chain links TRBV2 with TRBJ1-2, with D perhaps matching TRBD1 (6 bases). The V gene's germline CDR1 is SNHLY and CDR2 FYNNEI. The V end lost 7 bases, the J end lost 2 bases, and 17 bases lay between the germline ends. The CDR3 spans 15 residues. In DNA form, the CDR3 reads TGTGCCAGCACGGCTTACAGGGCAGGGAACTATGGCTACACCTTC. Amino acids: CASTAYRAGNYGYTF. The complete variable domain, with remaining parts taken from reference TRBV2 and TRBJ1-2, reads EPEVTQTPSHQVTQMGQEVILRCVPISNHLYFYWYRQILGQKVEFLVSFYNNEISEKSEIFDDQFSVERPDGSNFTLKIRSTKLEDSAMYFCASTAYRAGNYGYTFGSGTRLTVV.

V is TRBV27 and J is TRBJ2-1; weak D call: TRBD1 (5 bases). Trimming removed 4 bases from V and 9 bases from J, with 13 bases in between. From germline, CDR1 is MNHEY and CDR2 SMNVEV (reference sequence). There are 13 residues in the CDR3. CDR3 sequence reads: CASSSHRYGEQFF. The CDR3 coding sequence is TGTGCCAGCAGTTCCCACAGGTACGGTGAGCAGTTCTTC.